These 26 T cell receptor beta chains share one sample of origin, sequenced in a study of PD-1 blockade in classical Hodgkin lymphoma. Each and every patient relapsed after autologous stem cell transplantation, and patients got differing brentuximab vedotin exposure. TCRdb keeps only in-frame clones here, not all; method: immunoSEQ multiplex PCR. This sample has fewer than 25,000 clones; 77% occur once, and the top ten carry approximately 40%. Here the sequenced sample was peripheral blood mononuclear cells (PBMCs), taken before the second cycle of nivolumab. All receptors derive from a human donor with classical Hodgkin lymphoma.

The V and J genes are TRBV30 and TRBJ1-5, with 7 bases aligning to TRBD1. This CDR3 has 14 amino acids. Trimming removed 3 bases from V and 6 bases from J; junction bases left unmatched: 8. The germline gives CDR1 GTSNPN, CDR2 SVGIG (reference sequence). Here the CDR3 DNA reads TGTGCCTGGAGCAGAGACAGGGCCCCTCAGCCCCAGCATTTT. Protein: CAWSRDRAPQPQHF. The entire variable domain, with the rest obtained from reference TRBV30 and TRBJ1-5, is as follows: SQTIHQWPATLVQPVGSPLSLECTVEGTSNPNLYWYRQAAGRGLQLLFYSVGIGQISSEVPQNLSASRPQDRQFILSSKKLLLSDSGFYLCAWSRDRAPQPQHFGDGTRLSIL.

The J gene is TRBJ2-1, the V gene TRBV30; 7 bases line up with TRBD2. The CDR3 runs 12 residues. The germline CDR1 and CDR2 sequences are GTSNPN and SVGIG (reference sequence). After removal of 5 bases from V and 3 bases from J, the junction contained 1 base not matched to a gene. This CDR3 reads CAWAGDYNEQFF. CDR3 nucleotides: TGTGCCTGGGCGGGAGACTACAATGAGCAGTTCTTC.

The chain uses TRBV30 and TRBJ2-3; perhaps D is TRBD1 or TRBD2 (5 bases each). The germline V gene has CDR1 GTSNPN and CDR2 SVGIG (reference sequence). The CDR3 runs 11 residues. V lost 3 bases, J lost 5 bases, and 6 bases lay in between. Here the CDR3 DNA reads TGTGCCTGGAGGGGGGAAGATACGCAGTATTTT. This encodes CAWRGEDTQYF.

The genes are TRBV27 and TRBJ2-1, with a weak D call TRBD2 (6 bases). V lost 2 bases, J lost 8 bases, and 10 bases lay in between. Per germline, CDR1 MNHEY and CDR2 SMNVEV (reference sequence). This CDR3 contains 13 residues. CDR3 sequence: CASSLAGRDEQFF. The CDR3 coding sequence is TGTGCCAGCAGTTTAGCGGGGAGAGATGAGCAGTTCTTC.

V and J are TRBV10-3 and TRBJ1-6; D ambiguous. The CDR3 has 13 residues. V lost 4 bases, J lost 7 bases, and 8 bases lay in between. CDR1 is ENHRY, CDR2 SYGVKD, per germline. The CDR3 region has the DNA TGTGCCATCAGTGGAGGTACAAATTCACCCCTCCACTTT. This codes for CAISGGTNSPLHF.

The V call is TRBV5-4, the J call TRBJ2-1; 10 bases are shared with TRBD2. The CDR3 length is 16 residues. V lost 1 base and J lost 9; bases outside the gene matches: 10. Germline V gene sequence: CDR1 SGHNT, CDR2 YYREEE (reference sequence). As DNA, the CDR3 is TGTGCCAGCAGCTTGTCCAGCGGGAGGGCCGGGGCTGAGCAGTTCTTC. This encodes CASSLSSGRAGAEQFF.

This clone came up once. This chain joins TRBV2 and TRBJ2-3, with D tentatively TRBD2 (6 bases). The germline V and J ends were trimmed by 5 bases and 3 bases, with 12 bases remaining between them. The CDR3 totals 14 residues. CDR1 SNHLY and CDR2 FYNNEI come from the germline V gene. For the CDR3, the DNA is TGTGCCAGCAGTAAGACTAGTATGACAGATACGCAGTATTTT. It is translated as CASSKTSMTDTQYF. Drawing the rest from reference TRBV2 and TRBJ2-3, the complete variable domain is EPEVTQTPSHQVTQMGQEVILRCVPISNHLYFYWYRQILGQKVEFLVSFYNNEISEKSEIFDDQFSVERPDGSNFTLKIRSTKLEDSAMYFCASSKTSMTDTQYFGPGTRLTVL.

Written as DNA, the CDR3 is TGCAGCGTGAGGGGGGGGCCCACAGATACGCAGTATTTT. Amino acids: CSVRGGPTDTQYF. The chain is built from TRBV29-1 and TRBJ2-3, with D perhaps matching TRBD2 (7 bases). The V gene lost 6 bases and the J gene lost 2 bases, with 12 bases spanning the gap. CDR1 and CDR2 from the germline V gene are SQVTM and ANQGSEA. CDR3 length: 13 amino acids.

CDR3 sequence reads: CASSDKSGGTGELFF. The CDR3 nucleotides read TGTGCCAGCAGCGACAAATCGGGGGGCACCGGGGAGCTGTTTTTT. The gene calls are TRBV7-9 and TRBJ2-2; 7 bases are a match to TRBD2. The germline V gene encodes CDR1 SEHNR and CDR2 FQNEAQ (reference sequence). The CDR3 covers 15 residues. V lost 5 bases, J lost 4 bases, and 7 bases stayed unmatched.

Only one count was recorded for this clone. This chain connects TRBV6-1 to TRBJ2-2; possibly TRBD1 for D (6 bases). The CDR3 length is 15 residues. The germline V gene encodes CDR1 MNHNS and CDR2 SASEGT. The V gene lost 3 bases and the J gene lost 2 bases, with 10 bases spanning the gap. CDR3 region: CASSEDSFNTGELFF. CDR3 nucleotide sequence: TGTGCCAGCAGTGAGGACAGCTTTAACACCGGGGAGCTGTTTTTT.

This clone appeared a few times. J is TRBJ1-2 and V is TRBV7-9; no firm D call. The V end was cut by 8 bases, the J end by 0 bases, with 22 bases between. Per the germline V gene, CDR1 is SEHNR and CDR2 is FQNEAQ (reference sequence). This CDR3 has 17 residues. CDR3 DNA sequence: TGTGCCAGCTTCCCTCTGACCGTCCCGTTAGCTAACTATGGCTACACCTTC. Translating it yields CASFPLTVPLANYGYTF.

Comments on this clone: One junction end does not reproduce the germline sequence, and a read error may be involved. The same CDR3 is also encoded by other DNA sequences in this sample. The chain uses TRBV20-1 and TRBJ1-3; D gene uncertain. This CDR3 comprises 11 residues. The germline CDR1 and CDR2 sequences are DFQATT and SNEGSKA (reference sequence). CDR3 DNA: TGCAGTGCAAGAGGAAGAAACACCATATATTTT. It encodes CSARGRNTIYF.

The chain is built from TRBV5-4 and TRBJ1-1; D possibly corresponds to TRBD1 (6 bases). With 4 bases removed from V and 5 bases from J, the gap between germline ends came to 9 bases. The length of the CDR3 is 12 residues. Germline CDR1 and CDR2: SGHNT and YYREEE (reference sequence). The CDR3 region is CASSPGQTEAFF. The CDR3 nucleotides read TGTGCCAGCAGCCCCGGACAGACTGAAGCTTTCTTT.

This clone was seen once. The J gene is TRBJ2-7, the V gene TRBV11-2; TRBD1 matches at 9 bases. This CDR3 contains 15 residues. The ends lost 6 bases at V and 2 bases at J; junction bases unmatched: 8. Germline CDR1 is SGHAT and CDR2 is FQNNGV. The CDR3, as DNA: TGTGCCAGCAGTTTGACAGGGGGGGACCCCTACGAGCAGTACTTC. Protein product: CASSLTGGDPYEQYF.

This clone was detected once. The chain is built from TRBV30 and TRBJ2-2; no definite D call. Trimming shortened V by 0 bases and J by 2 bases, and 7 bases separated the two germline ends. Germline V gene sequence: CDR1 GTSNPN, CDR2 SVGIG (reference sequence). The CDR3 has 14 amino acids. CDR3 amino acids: CAWSVGVNTGELFF. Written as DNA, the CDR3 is TGTGCCTGGAGTGTTGGGGTTAACACCGGGGAGCTGTTTTTT.

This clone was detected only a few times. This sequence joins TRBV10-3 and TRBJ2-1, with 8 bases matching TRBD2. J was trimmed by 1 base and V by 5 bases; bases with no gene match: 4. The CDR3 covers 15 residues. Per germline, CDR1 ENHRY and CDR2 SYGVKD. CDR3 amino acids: CAISLAGPSYNEQFF. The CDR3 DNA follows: TGTGCCATCAGTTTAGCGGGACCTTCCTACAATGAGCAGTTCTTC.

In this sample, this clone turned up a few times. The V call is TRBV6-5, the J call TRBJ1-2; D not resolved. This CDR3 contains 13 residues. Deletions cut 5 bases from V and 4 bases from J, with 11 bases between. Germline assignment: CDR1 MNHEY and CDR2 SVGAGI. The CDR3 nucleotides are TGTGCCAGCAGTACTACCCCGGGCTATGGCTACACCTTC. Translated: CASSTTPGYGYTF.

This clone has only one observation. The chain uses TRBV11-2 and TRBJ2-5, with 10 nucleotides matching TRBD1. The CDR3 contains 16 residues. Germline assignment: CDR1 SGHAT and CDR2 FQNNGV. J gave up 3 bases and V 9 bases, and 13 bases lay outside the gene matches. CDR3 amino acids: CASKTSPGQGKETQYF. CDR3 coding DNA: TGTGCCAGTAAGACTTCCCCGGGACAGGGGAAAGAGACCCAGTACTTC.

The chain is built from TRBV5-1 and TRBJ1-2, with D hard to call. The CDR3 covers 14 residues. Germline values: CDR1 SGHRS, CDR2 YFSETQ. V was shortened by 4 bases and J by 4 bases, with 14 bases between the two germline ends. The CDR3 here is CASSPEGSLYGYTF. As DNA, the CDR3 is TGCGCCAGCAGCCCCGAGGGATCACTCTATGGCTACACCTTC.

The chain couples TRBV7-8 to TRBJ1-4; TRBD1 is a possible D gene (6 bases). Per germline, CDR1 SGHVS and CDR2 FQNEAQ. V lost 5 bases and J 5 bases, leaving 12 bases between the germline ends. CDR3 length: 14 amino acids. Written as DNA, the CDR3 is TGTGCCAGCAGCCTACGACAGGTGAATGAAAAACTGTTTTTT. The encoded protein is CASSLRQVNEKLFF. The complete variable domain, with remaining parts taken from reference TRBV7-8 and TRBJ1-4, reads GAGVSQSPRYKVAKRGQDVALRCDPISGHVSLFWYQQALGQGPEFLTYFQNEAQLDKSGLPSDRFFAERPEGSVSTLKIQRTQQEDSAVYLCASSLRQVNEKLFFGSGTQLSVL.

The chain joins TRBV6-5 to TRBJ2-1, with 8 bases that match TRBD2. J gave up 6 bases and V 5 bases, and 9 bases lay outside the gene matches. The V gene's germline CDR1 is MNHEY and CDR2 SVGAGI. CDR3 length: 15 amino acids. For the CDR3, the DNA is TGTGCCAGCAGTAGAGCGGGAGTGATGCTCAATGAGCAGTTCTTC. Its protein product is CASSRAGVMLNEQFF.

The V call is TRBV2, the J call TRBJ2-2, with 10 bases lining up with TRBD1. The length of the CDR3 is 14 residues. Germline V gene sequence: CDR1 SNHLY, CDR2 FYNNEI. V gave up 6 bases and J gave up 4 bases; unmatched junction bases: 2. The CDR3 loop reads CASRGQGGTGELFF. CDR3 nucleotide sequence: TGTGCCAGCAGAGGACAGGGGGGCACCGGGGAGCTGTTTTTT.

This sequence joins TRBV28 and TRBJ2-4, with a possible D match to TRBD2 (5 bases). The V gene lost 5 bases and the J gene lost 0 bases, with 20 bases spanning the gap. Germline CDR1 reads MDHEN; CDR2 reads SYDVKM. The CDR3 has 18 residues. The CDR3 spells CASSPRTPRPLAKNIQYF. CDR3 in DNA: TGTGCCAGCAGTCCAAGGACTCCCCGACCACTAGCCAAAAACATTCAGTACTTC.

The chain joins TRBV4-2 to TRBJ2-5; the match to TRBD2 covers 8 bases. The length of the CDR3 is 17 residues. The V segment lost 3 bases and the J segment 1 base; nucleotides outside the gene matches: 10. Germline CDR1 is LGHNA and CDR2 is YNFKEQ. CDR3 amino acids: CASSQALGGGLQETQYF. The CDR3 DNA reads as TGTGCCAGCAGCCAGGCATTGGGCGGGGGGCTCCAAGAGACCCAGTACTTC.

The CDR3 sequence is CSVDQGFDYGYTF. The DNA for the CDR3 is TGCAGCGTTGATCAGGGTTTCGACTATGGCTACACCTTC. The chain employs TRBV29-1 and TRBJ1-2, with D perhaps TRBD1 (5 bases). With 3 bases removed from V and 3 bases from J, the gap between germline ends came to 11 bases. The CDR3 loop spans 13 amino acids. Germline lookup yields CDR1 SQVTM and CDR2 ANQGSEA.

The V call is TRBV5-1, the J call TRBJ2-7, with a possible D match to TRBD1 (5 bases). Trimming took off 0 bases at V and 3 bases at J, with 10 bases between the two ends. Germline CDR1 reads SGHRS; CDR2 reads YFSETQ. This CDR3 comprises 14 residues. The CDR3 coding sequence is TGCGCCAGCAGCTTGGAATCAGGGAACTACGAGCAGTACTTC. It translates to CASSLESGNYEQYF.